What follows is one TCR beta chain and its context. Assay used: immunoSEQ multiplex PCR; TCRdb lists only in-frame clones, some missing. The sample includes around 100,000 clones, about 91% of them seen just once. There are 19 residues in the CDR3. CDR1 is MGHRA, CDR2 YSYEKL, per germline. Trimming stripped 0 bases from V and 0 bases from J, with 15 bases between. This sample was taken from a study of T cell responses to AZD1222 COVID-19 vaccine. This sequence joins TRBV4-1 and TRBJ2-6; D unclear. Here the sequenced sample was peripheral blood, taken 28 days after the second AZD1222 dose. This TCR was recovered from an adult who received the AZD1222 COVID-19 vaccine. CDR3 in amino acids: CASSQDQAGESSGANVLTF. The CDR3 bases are TGCGCCAGCAGCCAAGATCAAGCAGGCGAGAGCTCTGGGGCCAACGTCCTGACTTTC.